Below are 25 T cell receptor beta chains sequenced from a single sample in a study of blood T cell repertoires in COVID-19. Profiling relied on immunoSEQ multiplex PCR, and the TCRdb table lists in-frame clones only, not all of them. This table holds over 200,000 clones, about 88% found once. Input material: peripheral blood. Receptor source: a man between 40 and 49 years old with active or convalescent COVID-19.

The rearrangement joins TRBV19 to TRBJ1-6; the D is unclear. In germline, CDR1 is LNHDA, CDR2 SQIVND (reference sequence). This CDR3 region has 12 residues. The V end was cut by 1 base, the J end by 10 bases, with 5 bases between. The CDR3 spells CASSIGASPLHF. The CDR3 DNA is TGTGCCAGTAGTATAGGGGCATCACCCCTCCACTTT.

The chain links TRBV4-1 to TRBJ1-2, with D perhaps matching TRBD1 (6 bases). Germline assignment: CDR1 MGHRA and CDR2 YSYEKL. The CDR3 extends over 17 amino acids. V lost 2 bases, J lost 8 bases, and 24 bases lay in between. The CDR3 DNA follows: TGCGCCAGCAGCCAACCCGGGACAATGCCTTCTCGCTGGGGCTACACCTTC. Protein sequence: CASSQPGTMPSRWGYTF.

J is TRBJ2-3 and V is TRBV10-1; 8 nucleotides agree with TRBD2. The CDR3 consists of 13 residues. The V segment lost 2 bases and the J segment 8 bases; nucleotides outside the gene matches: 3. Germline-derived CDR1 and CDR2 are WNHNN and SYGVQD (reference sequence). The CDR3 sequence: CASSEILAGTQYF. For the CDR3, the DNA is TGCGCCAGCAGTGAGATTCTAGCGGGTACGCAGTATTTT.

This chain connects TRBV19 to TRBJ1-2; TRBD1 agrees at 8 bases. CDR1 is LNHDA, CDR2 SQIVND, per germline (reference sequence). The CDR3 loop spans 13 amino acids. V dropped 6 bases and J dropped 4; count of bases not matched to a gene: 4. CDR3: CASRARGLYGYTF. As DNA, the CDR3 is TGTGCCAGTAGGGCCAGGGGGCTCTATGGCTACACCTTC.

The chain couples TRBV19 to TRBJ1-5; D is perhaps TRBD1 (6 bases). Germline V lookup: CDR1 LNHDA, CDR2 SQIVND (reference sequence). This CDR3 region has 16 residues. V was shortened by 7 bases and J by 7 bases, with 23 bases between the two germline ends. In DNA, the CDR3 is TGTGCCAGTAAGAGAGAGGGGGGGCCCGCTCTGCAGCCCCAGCATTTT. Protein product: CASKREGGPALQPQHF.

J is TRBJ2-2 and V is TRBV7-3; 9 nucleotides match TRBD1. Germline values: CDR1 SGHTA, CDR2 FQGTGA. V shed 3 bases and J 1 base; nucleotides not matched to a gene: 9. This CDR3 is built from 18 residues. Here the CDR3 reads CASSLRAQGQGNTGELFF. The CDR3 DNA reads TGTGCCAGCAGCTTGCGGGCCCAGGGACAGGGGAACACCGGGGAGCTGTTTTTT.

V gene TRBV10-2 combines with J gene TRBJ1-4, with 7 nucleotides matching TRBD1. The CDR3 runs 16 residues. Losses at the gene ends were 3 bases for V and 8 bases for J; bases not matched to a gene: 12. Germline values: CDR1 WSHSY, CDR2 SAAADI. In DNA form, the CDR3 reads TGCGCCAGCAGTGATCTAGGTCAGGGGGGTAGAGAAAAACTGTTTTTT. Translated, it gives CASSDLGQGGREKLFF.

The chain has TRBV7-9 and TRBJ1-2; the match to TRBD1 covers 7 bases. The CDR3 is 14 amino acids. The V gene end was trimmed by 1 base and the J gene end by 4 bases; junction bases not matched to a gene: 3. Germline CDR1 is SEHNR and CDR2 is FQNEAQ (reference sequence). The CDR3 here is CASSLVGQLYGYTF. CDR3 nucleotides: TGTGCCAGCAGCTTAGTGGGACAGCTCTATGGCTACACCTTC.

This chain joins TRBV6-4 and TRBJ1-5; TRBD1 aligns across 8 bases. V gave up 4 bases and J gave up 1 base; unmatched junction bases: 6. Germline V gene data show CDR1 as MRHNA and CDR2 as SNTAGT. CDR3 length equals 16 residues. The CDR3 region is CASSGTGTGSNQPQHF. The CDR3 nucleotides are TGTGCCAGCAGTGGGACGGGGACAGGCAGCAATCAGCCCCAGCATTTT.

This chain joins TRBV29-1 and TRBJ2-4; 7 positions agree with TRBD1. Germline-derived CDR1 and CDR2 are SQVTM and ANQGSEA. J lost 2 bases, V lost 6 bases, and 7 bases had no gene match. CDR3 size: 14 residues. The CDR3 region is CSVRGQITKNIQYF. CDR3 coding DNA: TGCAGCGTACGGGGACAGATTACCAAAAACATTCAGTACTTC.

The chain has TRBV13 and TRBJ2-1; 10 nucleotides agree with TRBD1. V lost 1 base to trimming and J lost 0 bases; unmatched junction nucleotides: 15. The CDR3 runs 21 residues. CDR1 is PRHDT and CDR2 is FYEKMQ in the germline V gene (reference sequence). Here the CDR3 DNA reads TGTGCCAGCAGCTTAGTCTTAGGTAGGGGACAGGGGATTAGCTCCTACAATGAGCAGTTCTTC. Its protein is CASSLVLGRGQGISSYNEQFF.

The J gene is TRBJ1-1, the V gene TRBV9, with D possibly TRBD1 on 5 matching bases. The germline V gene has CDR1 SGDLS and CDR2 YYNGEE. Deletions cut 3 bases from V and 0 bases from J, with 6 bases between. The CDR3 runs to 13 residues. The chain's CDR3 is CASSGQMNTEAFF. The CDR3 nucleotides read TGTGCCAGCAGCGGACAGATGAACACTGAAGCTTTCTTT.

This sequence joins TRBV6-6 and TRBJ1-6, with D maybe TRBD1 (5 bases). Germline V gene data show CDR1 as MNHNY and CDR2 as SVGAGI (reference sequence). The CDR3 spans 15 residues. V was clipped by 4 bases and J by 5 bases, with 12 bases between them. The CDR3 protein is CASSLRTPNNSPLHF. The CDR3 nucleotides read TGTGCCAGCAGTTTGCGGACACCTAATAATTCACCCCTCCACTTT.

The J gene is TRBJ2-1, the V gene TRBV19; 9 bases fit TRBD2. The V gene's germline CDR1 is LNHDA and CDR2 SQIVND (reference sequence). V lost 5 bases and J lost 9; bases outside the gene matches: 11. The CDR3 sequence is 15 residues long. The CDR3 reads CASSGSVAGVGEQFF. The CDR3 DNA reads TGTGCCAGTAGTGGGAGTGTAGCGGGGGTAGGTGAGCAGTTCTTC.

The chain combines TRBV6-4 with TRBJ1-1, with D perhaps TRBD1 (5 bases). With 4 bases removed from V and 8 bases from J, the gap between germline ends came to 14 bases. The CDR3 consists of 13 residues. CDR1 is MRHNA and CDR2 is SNTAGT in the germline V gene. CDR3 region: CASSVGKGSEAFF. CDR3 DNA: TGTGCCAGCAGTGTGGGTAAGGGGTCCGAAGCTTTCTTT.

The rearrangement uses TRBV6-4 and TRBJ2-6; tentative D call: TRBD1 (5 bases). There are 16 residues in the CDR3. The germline gives CDR1 MRHNA, CDR2 SNTAGT. V lost 0 bases and J lost 4, with 10 bases in between. In nucleotides, the CDR3 is TGTGCCAGCAGTGACTCGGCAGGGAACGGGGCCAACGTCCTGACTTTC. It encodes CASSDSAGNGANVLTF.

This sequence joins TRBV7-2 and TRBJ2-5; no definite D call. Per germline, CDR1 SGHTA and CDR2 FQGNSA. Between the trimmed V and J ends, which lost 2 bases and 2 bases, there was a span of 9 bases. CDR3 length equals 14 residues. The CDR3 region is CASSLFNEQETQYF. CDR3 DNA sequence: TGTGCCAGCAGCTTATTTAACGAGCAAGAGACCCAGTACTTC.

The table lists this clone with a count of one. V usage is TRBV19 and J usage is TRBJ2-7; TRBD1 matches 7 bases. Trimming cost V 6 bases and J 4 bases; bases outside gene matches: 15. The CDR3 has 16 amino acids. The germline V gene encodes CDR1 LNHDA and CDR2 SQIVND (reference sequence). The CDR3 reads CASSPLGAGGRYEQYF. CDR3 sequence (DNA): TGTGCCAGTAGCCCATTAGGGGCAGGGGGTCGGTACGAGCAGTACTTC.

This chain connects TRBV3-1 (or the pseudogene TRBV3-2) to TRBJ2-3; 14 nucleotides align to TRBD2. There are 17 residues in the CDR3. V trimming: 6 bases; J trimming: 5 bases; junction bases outside the gene matches: 10. CDR1 is LGHDT, CDR2 YNNKEL, per germline (reference sequence). The CDR3 DNA sequence: TGTGCCAGCAGACAAACGGGACTAGCGGGAGATAAAGATACGCAGTATTTT. Encoded protein: CASRQTGLAGDKDTQYF.

The genes are TRBV19 and TRBJ2-3, with 14 bases lining up with TRBD2. The J segment lost 4 bases and the V segment lost 5 bases, leaving 2 bases of the junction unmatched. This CDR3 spans 15 amino acids. Germline V gene data show CDR1 as LNHDA and CDR2 as SQIVND (reference sequence). The CDR3: CASSSGLAGADTQYF. The CDR3 DNA reads as TGTGCCAGTAGTTCGGGACTAGCGGGAGCAGATACGCAGTATTTT.

The V gene is TRBV10-1, the J gene TRBJ1-5; 9 nucleotides line up with TRBD1. CDR3 length equals 20 residues. Germline trimming cut 2 bases from V and 1 base from J; bases unmatched to any gene: 15. Germline values: CDR1 WNHNN, CDR2 SYGVQD (reference sequence). The CDR3 region is CASSEIRSGTGIESNQPQHF. CDR3 nucleotides: TGCGCCAGCAGTGAGATTAGGAGTGGGACAGGGATTGAAAGCAATCAGCCCCAGCATTTT.

This chain connects TRBV4-1 to TRBJ2-1; D not certain. The CDR3 contains 13 residues. Trimming stripped 1 base from V and 10 bases from J, with 11 bases between. CDR1 and CDR2 (germline): MGHRA, YSYEKL. CDR3 residues: CASSQGLAPEQFF. Here the CDR3 DNA reads TGCGCCAGCAGCCAAGGTCTGGCCCCCGAGCAGTTCTTC.

The chain is built from TRBV6-5 and TRBJ2-5; D is possibly TRBD2 (5 bases). The V gene lost 8 bases and the J gene lost 2 bases, with 9 bases spanning the gap. This CDR3 has 12 residues. The germline V gene encodes CDR1 MNHEY and CDR2 SVGAGI. The CDR3 bases are TGTGCCAGCCGGGGATTTCAAGAGACCCAGTACTTC. It codes for CASRGFQETQYF.

The CDR3 region is CAWRGLETDTQYF. CDR3 nucleotide sequence: TGTGCCTGGAGGGGACTAGAGACAGATACGCAGTATTTT. The chain combines TRBV30 with TRBJ2-3, with 8 bases identical to TRBD2. Germline V CDR1 and CDR2: GTSNPN, SVGIG (reference sequence). Losses at the gene ends were 3 bases for V and 3 bases for J; bases not matched to a gene: 2. The CDR3 is made up of 13 amino acids.

The chain has TRBV7-9 and TRBJ1-2; D gene unclear. Deletions cut 5 bases from V and 5 bases from J, with 15 bases between. In germline, CDR1 is SEHNR, CDR2 FQNEAQ (reference sequence). The CDR3 covers 14 residues. DNA for the CDR3: TGTGCCAGCAGCCTTGAGGGCGGAGGGTATGGCTACACCTTC. Protein product: CASSLEGGGYGYTF. Complete variable domain (other parts from reference TRBV7-9 and TRBJ1-2): DTGVSQNPRHKITKRGQNVTFRCDPISEHNRLYWYRQTLGQGPEFLTYFQNEAQLEKSRLLSDRFSAERPKGSFSTLEIQRTEQGDSAMYLCASSLEGGGYGYTFGSGTRLTVV.